This T cell receptor (beta chain) stems from a study of cytomegalovirus exposure and HLA in healthy donors (dated by TCRdb to 2016 to 2017). Some background on the complete study: An earlier analysis of 587 of the donors reported 250 to 300 Gb of sequence data and around 100 million unique TCR beta sequences obtained from around 180 million T cells. An early release that covered about 640 HLA-typed donors contained around 330 gigabases of sequencing data and approximately 85 million unique TCR sequences. Of the roughly 400 genotyped donors, over 70% fell in the genetic ancestry cluster associated with self-reported Caucasian donors. The study aimed to test whether cataloging public T cell receptors could reveal signatures of past pathogen exposure. The study used immunosequencing to profile the T cell repertoires of hundreds of subjects and linked those repertoires to cytomegalovirus serostatus. A separate validation cohort of roughly 120 different subjects was used in addition to the roughly 670-subject first cohort. High-throughput TCR immunosequencing, statistical association of individual TCRs with disease status, and machine learning were combined to predict cytomegalovirus infection status. To study patterns of TCR occurrence, a later analysis re-analyzed previously published TCR beta repertoires from just over 650 donors and added high-resolution HLA genotyping. In the later analysis, no new phenotypic data were used to find candidate immune exposures; instead, reliance was placed on TCR beta sequences and their occurrence across donors. An earlier analysis of 500 to 750 of the donors applied high-throughput TCR beta sequencing to assess whether each TCR beta V gene segment acted as functional or pseudogenic. Alongside the repertoire data, information on donor age, sex, ethnicity and CMV serostatus was compiled. A later genetic analysis took genome-wide SNP genotypes for about 65% of the 666 donors and used that subset as a discovery cohort. Every repertoire in the discovery cohort had been generated on one and the same sequencing platform. Both class I and class II loci were covered by HLA typing, at four-digit resolution. The number of donors typed differed by locus, with 629-630 for A, B, C, DRB1 and DQB1, more than 500 for DQA1, 600 to 610 for DPA1, and over 400 for DPB1. Four to six DR-DQ haplotypes were handled as single units for association and clustering, since linkage in the cohort was strong. Across around 400 genotyped donors of the cohort, an average of approximately 240,000 unique TCR beta nucleotide sequences per donor were sequenced, and 15% to 20% of those sequences were non-productive. Results the study describes overall, beyond this receptor: Because HLA typing was unavailable for some donors at each locus, only the typed subset was used in association tests. A later analysis found that TCR association rates varied across HLA loci, with DRB1 alleles showing the most associated TCRs and HLA-C alleles the fewest. Across donors, most TCR sequences were observed very rarely, whereas some public TCRs were present in many individuals. Correlated functional status among segregating V segments might be attributable to linkage disequilibrium, but an unknown experimental factor could not be ruled out. A later analysis found that HLA-associated TCR beta chains were more clonally expanded and had lower generation probabilities than equally common non-associated chains. Most CMV-associated TCR beta chains appeared to be HLA-restricted in a later analysis, and the HLA associations seemed to be driven largely by CMV exposure. Several of the top co-occurrence clusters appeared to be linked to parvovirus B19, influenza, CMV and Epstein-Barr virus, according to a later analysis. Sequencing depth was assumed to be roughly uniform across donors in the presence/absence analyses, though that assumption may not hold. A further reported finding was that TCR beta sequences accurately predicted the HLA-A and HLA-B alleles for most subjects in the first cohort. Specific HLA alleles were associated with 15,000 to 20,000 TCR beta sequences at a false discovery rate of 0.05 in a later analysis. A cluster of highly shared sequence variants was judged likely to be a technical artifact of the sequencing pipeline. Strong co-occurrence of HLA alleles, especially DR and DQ, made assigning TCR associations to individual alleles difficult. In both the original and validation cohorts, the classifier was reported to diagnose cytomegalovirus status with high specificity and sensitivity. The authors suggested that the approach could potentially be generalized to other disease states and immunological phenotypes. Broadly in line with IMGT annotations, most TCR beta V segments showed up in productive rearrangements about 87% or about 30% of the time in an earlier analysis of roughly 590 of the donors. In vitro tests confirmed that a few of the cytomegalovirus-associated TCR beta chains recognize cytomegalovirus antigens. Because counts were too low, about 18 rarely observed V segments, including chromosome 9 orphons, were left out of the earlier analysis of 500 to 650 of the donors. Immune exposure information for the cohort was limited to CMV serostatus. The study listed 150 to 200 TCR beta chains as associated with cytomegalovirus. This cohort had only TCR beta chains sequenced, and the lack of alpha or paired-chain data limited which features could be detected. A later genetic analysis associated a missense DCLRE1C variant with V-gene and J-gene trimming of TCR beta chains, and an independent cohort replicated the association. A later genetic analysis reported fewer N-insertions in productive TCRs among donors in an Asian-associated ancestry cluster than the roughly 620-donor mean. Some IMGT-functional V segments, including TRBV6-2 and TRBV6-3, could not be distinguished by the 87-base-pair reads and were therefore excluded.

The junction shows trimming of 3 bases on V and 2 bases on J, plus 8 bases between the germline ends. CDR1 and CDR2 are drawn from the germline V gene (reference sequence): SEHNR, FQNEAQ. Measured from the cysteine to the phenylalanine, the CDR3 is 14 residues long. The only DNA kept is the CDR3, 42 bases in frame from the first base. The cohort was made up of roughly 670 healthy bone marrow donors. All cohort members were sampled while nominally healthy, although unrecorded immune exposures were likely present. The donor tested CMV seropositive and was one of the 289 seropositive cohort members. Each donor provided a peripheral blood sample, and peripheral blood mononuclear cells were used for TCR beta sequencing. The Qiagen DNeasy Blood Extraction Kit was used to extract genomic DNA from the blood cell samples. Libraries came from the immunoSEQ multiplex PCR assay. For the multiplex PCR, a mixture combining 60 forward primers for TCR Vbeta segments and 13 reverse primers for TCR Jbeta segments was used. The CDR3 region of rearranged TCR beta genes was amplified from genomic DNA with a multiplex PCR assay. The amplified TCR beta libraries were sequenced on the Illumina HiSeq System as 87-base-pair reads. For the original study's pipeline: A later analysis counted approximately 74 million unique TCR beta chains across the 700 or so repertoires, and some 11 million of these chains were shared by at least two donors. To remove PCR and sequencing errors, raw reads were error-corrected and collapsed into unique sequences using a nearest-neighbor algorithm that merged closely related sequences. V, D and J gene segments were assigned by aligning CDR3 sequences to IMGT reference sequences. Each retained sequence needed at least a six-nucleotide match to both a V gene segment and a J gene segment. A rearrangement was called productive if the CDR3 had no stop codons and remained in frame with V and J, and every other rearrangement was called non-productive. CDR3 was defined by IMGT convention, running from the second conserved V-encoded cysteine to the conserved J-encoded phenylalanine. In an earlier analysis of roughly 610 of the donors, sequences lacking an unambiguous match to a single V gene segment were excluded. An earlier analysis of several hundred of the donors called V segments functional above 56.7% productive rearrangements and segregating when the between-donor standard deviation exceeded 5%. To diagnose cytomegalovirus status from the catalog of TCR beta chain sequences, a statistical classification framework was built. In a later analysis, V and J genes were assigned by comparing TCR nucleotide sequences against IMGT/GENE-DB human TR gene sequences. In a later analysis, CDR3 sequences and most-parsimonious VDJ recombination scenarios were assigned using the TCRdist pipeline. In a later analysis, each TCR beta chain was defined by its CDR3 amino acid sequence together with its V-gene family, and reads lacking a unique V-gene family were excluded. As a way to deal with suspected cross-contamination and a sequencing artifact, a later analysis dropped 450 to 600 nucleotide sequences that were highly shared and had low generation probability. A later analysis calculated a clonal expansion index for each public chain from normalized within-repertoire ranks of inferred template counts. A later analysis computed generation probabilities with a VDJ recombination model fitted to out-of-frame rearrangements, and checked the results against IGoR. A later analysis scored TCR-TCR, TCR-HLA and TCR-CMV co-occurrence with hypergeometric tests, applying a repertoire-size bias correction to TCR pairs. A later analysis estimated false discovery rates by permuting HLA or CMV assignments 20 times. In a later analysis, co-occurring TCRs were grouped using DBSCAN, and TCRdist sequence similarity was added for clustering within HLA-allele-positive subsets. Co-occurrence clustering excluded repertoires with fewer than 30,000 or more than 120,000 public chains, plus five with anomalous nucleotide sharing. Entries here come from immuneACCESS through TCRdb and include only in-frame sequences with V and J called. Some clones fail to appear in such tables; in the studies checked, an unresolved V gene covers under half of the shortfall, and the cause of the remainder is unknown. D and trimming were read from the DNA, whereas the V and J calls and clone size are those reported in that table. This sample is represented by around 85,000 clones; approximately 80% of them were singletons. The top ten hold about 32% of the sample.

This clone was seen a single time. What antigen it recognizes has not been identified. Nothing much larger sits one base from this clone, and base qualities are not available. This receptor was identified in a man aged 45-60 years in good health and CMV-seropositive. This chain joins TRBV7-9 to TRBJ2-4; matching of 5 bases hints at TRBD2 as the D gene. The sequenced material came from PBMCs. The encoded CDR3 is CASSLGRTKNIQYF. The DNA sequence reads TGTGCCAGCAGCTTGGGGAGAACCAAAAACATTCAGTACTTC. Reference TRBV7-9 and TRBJ2-4 proteins supply the regions before and after the CDR3; the full variable domain is: DTGVSQNPRHKITKRGQNVTFRCDPISEHNRLYWYRQTLGQGPEFLTYFQNEAQLEKSRLLSDRFSAERPKGSFSTLEIQRTEQGDSAMYLCASSLGRTKNIQYFGAGTRLSVL.